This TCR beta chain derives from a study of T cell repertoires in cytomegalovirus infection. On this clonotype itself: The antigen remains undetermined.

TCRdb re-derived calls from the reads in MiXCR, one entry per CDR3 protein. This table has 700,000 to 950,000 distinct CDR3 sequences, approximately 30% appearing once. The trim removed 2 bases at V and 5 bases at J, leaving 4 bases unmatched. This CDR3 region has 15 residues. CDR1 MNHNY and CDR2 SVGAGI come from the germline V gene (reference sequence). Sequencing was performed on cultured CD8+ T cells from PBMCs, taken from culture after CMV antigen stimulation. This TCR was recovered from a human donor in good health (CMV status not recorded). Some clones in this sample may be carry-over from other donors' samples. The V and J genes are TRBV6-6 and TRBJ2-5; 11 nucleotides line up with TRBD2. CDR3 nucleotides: TGTGCCAGCAGTTACGGGGTAGCGGGGGGGGAGACCCAGTACTTC. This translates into CASSYGVAGGETQYF.